This TCR beta chain stems from a study of CD8 T cells in ankylosing spondylitis. The germline V gene has CDR1 SEHNR and CDR2 FQNEAQ (reference sequence). The CDR3 covers 15 residues. The ends were cut back, 6 bases at V and 7 bases at J, with 22 bases in the middle. Overall study findings and caveats: There was a TCR beta motif, made of several highly homologous variants, that appeared characteristic of ankylosing spondylitis blood.

TCRdb re-analysed the 5' RACE reads in MiXCR, keeping a single row per CDR3 protein. Here the sample spans 250,000 to 350,000 distinct CDR3 sequences, roughly 20% being singletons. On this clonotype itself: The target antigen is unknown.

The TCR sequence derives from a female donor with ankylosing spondylitis or in good health (not recorded which). The sequencing sample was made of blood, either unsorted or a sorted T cell fraction (not recorded which). The chain carries TRBV7-9 and TRBJ2-7; possible D gene TRBD1, 6 bases. DNA of the CDR3: TGTGCCAGCAGTAGATTCCGGGACATGGAAGGGGAGCAGTACTTC. Translation: CASSRFRDMEGEQYF.